Sequencing of this TCR beta chain was carried out in a study of blood T cell repertoires in COVID-19. The wider study: Italy, Spain and the United States were the sources of the convalescent and acute COVID-19 samples. T cells, B-cell-depleted T cells, or PBMCs supplied cDNA or gDNA.

How the authors handled the data: By means of reference gene primer amplification, nucleated cell counts were estimated. Method: immunoSEQ multiplex PCR; TCRdb's copy keeps in-frame clones and lacks some. V and J calls and clone size are as listed in that table; D and trimming were resolved from the DNA. The sample lists about 80,000 clones; about 80% were seen once. The CDR3 covers 18 residues. The ends were cut back, 5 bases at V and 0 bases at J, with 17 bases in the middle. CDR1 and CDR2 (germline): MNHEY, SMNVEV (reference sequence). The chain is built from TRBV27 and TRBJ1-6; D is perhaps TRBD1 (6 bases). The origin of this receptor is a man older than 75 with acute or convalescent COVID-19. The specimen was peripheral blood. DNA for the CDR3: TGTGCCAGCAGTACTGAACAGGGTTACTACTCCTATAATTCACCCCTCCACTTT. It is translated as CASSTEQGYYSYNSPLHF.